A single sample is the source of the 9 T cell receptor beta chains below, sequenced in a study of T cell responses to AZD1222 COVID-19 vaccine. Profiling relied on immunoSEQ multiplex PCR, and the TCRdb table lists in-frame clones only, not all of them. In the table there are 150,000 or so clones, about 90% of which are singletons. The material sequenced was peripheral blood, taken on day 0 of AZD1222 vaccination. These receptors all stem from an adult in good health.

The CDR3 sequence is CASSPNEGELQHF. In nucleotides, the CDR3 is TGTGCCAGCAGCCCAAACGAGGGTGAGCTCCAGCATTTT. The V call is TRBV7-3, the J call TRBJ1-5, with no clear D. Germline V gene lookup returns CDR1 SGHTA and CDR2 FQGTGA. V was clipped by 5 bases and J by 12 bases, with 17 bases between them. This CDR3 is 13 amino acids long. The full variable domain, rest sourced from reference TRBV7-3 and TRBJ1-5, is GAGVSQTPSNKVTEKGKYVELRCDPISGHTALYWYRQSLGQGPEFLIYFQGTGAADDSGLPNDRFFAVRPEGSVSTLKIQRTERGDSAVYLCASSPNEGELQHFGDGTRLSIL.

In its sample, this clone was seen once. The V and J genes are TRBV24-1 and TRBJ2-3; a possible D gene is TRBD1 (5 bases). V was clipped by 4 bases and J by 2 bases, with 18 bases between them. Germline V gene lookup returns CDR1 KGHDR and CDR2 SFDVKD. This CDR3 has 17 amino acids. CDR3 nucleotides: TGTGCCACCAGTGACCTAGGTAGAGCAGGGATCACAGATACGCAGTATTTT. It yields the protein CATSDLGRAGITDTQYF.

The chain couples TRBV6-5 to TRBJ1-1, with a possible D match to TRBD1 (6 bases). CDR1 and CDR2 from the germline V gene are MNHEY and SVGAGI. Trimming cost V 7 bases and J 6 bases, with 18 bases left between them. This CDR3 has 14 residues. Written as DNA, the CDR3 is TGTGCCAGCACCGAGAATACAGGGAAGGCTGAAGCTTTCTTT. This translates into CASTENTGKAEAFF.

The chain uses TRBV5-1 and TRBJ2-1, with TRBD2 as a possible D gene (5 bases). V lost 4 bases and J lost 3, with 11 bases in between. Germline V gives CDR1 SGHRS, CDR2 YFSETQ. The CDR3 covers 14 residues. Written as DNA, the CDR3 is TGCGCCAGCAGCCGATCGGAGGTCTACAATGAGCAGTTCTTC. It translates to CASSRSEVYNEQFF.

The J gene is TRBJ1-2, the V gene TRBV27, with D maybe TRBD1 (5 bases). V lost 5 bases and J lost 2, with 12 bases in between. The CDR3 length is 14 residues. The germline CDR1 and CDR2 sequences are MNHEY and SMNVEV (reference sequence). The CDR3 protein is CASSPIDRNYGYTF. In DNA, the CDR3 is TGTGCCAGCAGTCCGATCGACAGAAACTATGGCTACACCTTC.

The chain couples TRBV18 to TRBJ1-4; D not resolved. Germline CDR1 reads KGHSH; CDR2 reads LQKENI. Trimming took off 3 bases at V and 8 bases at J, with 10 bases between the two ends. There are 13 residues in the CDR3. As DNA, the CDR3 is TGTGCCAGCTCACCGACGGATTTGGAAAAACTGTTTTTT. Translation: CASSPTDLEKLFF.

The chain employs TRBV29-1 and TRBJ2-1; 8 bases match TRBD1. Germline V gene lookup returns CDR1 SQVTM and CDR2 ANQGSEA. This CDR3 has 15 residues. With 7 bases clipped from V and 3 bases from J, the junction kept 11 bases outside the gene matches. The chain's CDR3 is CSADRGRGSYNEQFF. The CDR3 DNA reads TGCAGCGCCGACAGGGGCCGAGGGAGCTACAATGAGCAGTTCTTC.

The chain recombines TRBV7-3 with TRBJ1-2; 7 bases match TRBD1. The CDR3 is 16 residues long. Germline-derived CDR1 and CDR2 are SGHTA and FQGTGA. The junction had 10 bases not matched to a gene; V was cut back by 5 bases and J by 1 base. CDR3 region: CASSGGTATDNYGYTF. CDR3 coding DNA: TGTGCCAGCAGCGGCGGGACAGCCACCGATAACTATGGCTACACCTTC. Drawing the rest from reference TRBV7-3 and TRBJ1-2, the complete variable domain is GAGVSQTPSNKVTEKGKYVELRCDPISGHTALYWYRQSLGQGPEFLIYFQGTGAADDSGLPNDRFFAVRPEGSVSTLKIQRTERGDSAVYLCASSGGTATDNYGYTFGSGTRLTVV.

The rearrangement links TRBV5-1 to TRBJ2-2; 8 bases line up with TRBD2. CDR3 length: 15 amino acids. V lost 3 bases, J lost 7 bases, and 8 bases stayed unmatched. Germline-derived CDR1 and CDR2 are SGHRS and YFSETQ. CDR3 in DNA: TGCGCCAGCAGCTCGGGACTAGTTGGCGGCGGGGAGCTGTTTTTT. This codes for CASSSGLVGGGELFF.